This TCR beta chain was captured by sequencing in a study of neurological immune-mediated disorders. TCRdb passed the 5' RACE reads through MiXCR, listing each CDR3 protein once. Seen here are 40,000 to 60,000 distinct CDR3 sequences, under 15% observed once, and the top ten hold less than 5.5%. This clonotype was seen at least ten times. Documented time point: longitudinal time-point 2. Between the trimmed V and J ends, which lost 7 bases and 0 bases, there was a span of 19 bases. This CDR3 has 15 amino acids. Germline V gives CDR1 SQVTM, CDR2 ANQGSEA. The material sequenced was PBMCs. V and J are TRBV29-1 and TRBJ2-7; possibly TRBD1 or TRBD2 for D (5 bases each). This clonotype was sampled from a male donor with HTLV-1-associated myelopathy (HAM/TSP). CDR3 nucleotide sequence: TGCAGCGCCGCCTCCGGGACCTTTAGCTCCTACGAGCAGTACTTC. This codes for CSAASGTFSSYEQYF.